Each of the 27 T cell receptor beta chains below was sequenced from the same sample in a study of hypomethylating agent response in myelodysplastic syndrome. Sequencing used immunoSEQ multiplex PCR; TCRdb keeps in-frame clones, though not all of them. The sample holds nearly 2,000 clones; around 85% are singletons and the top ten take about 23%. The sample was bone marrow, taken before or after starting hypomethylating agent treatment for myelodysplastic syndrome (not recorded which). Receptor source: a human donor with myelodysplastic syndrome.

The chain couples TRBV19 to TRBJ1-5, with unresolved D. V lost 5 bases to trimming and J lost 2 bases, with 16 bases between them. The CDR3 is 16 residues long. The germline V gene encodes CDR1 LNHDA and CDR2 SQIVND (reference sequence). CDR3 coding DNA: TGTGCCAGTAGTCCCCAGAGTCGGGGAGGCAATCAGCCCCAGCATTTT. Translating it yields CASSPQSRGGNQPQHF. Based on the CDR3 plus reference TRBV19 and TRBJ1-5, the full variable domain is DGGITQSPKYLFRKEGQNVTLSCEQNLNHDAMYWYRQDPGQGLRLIYYSQIVNDFQKGDIAEGYSVSREKKESFPLTVTSAQKNPTAFYLCASSPQSRGGNQPQHFGDGTRLSIL.

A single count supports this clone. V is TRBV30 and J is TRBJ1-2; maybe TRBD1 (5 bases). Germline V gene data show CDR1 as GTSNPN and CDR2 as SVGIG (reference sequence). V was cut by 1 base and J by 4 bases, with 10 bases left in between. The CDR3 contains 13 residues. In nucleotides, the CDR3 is TGTGCCTGGAGTGGGGGACTGGGCTATGGCTACACCTTC. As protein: CAWSGGLGYGYTF.

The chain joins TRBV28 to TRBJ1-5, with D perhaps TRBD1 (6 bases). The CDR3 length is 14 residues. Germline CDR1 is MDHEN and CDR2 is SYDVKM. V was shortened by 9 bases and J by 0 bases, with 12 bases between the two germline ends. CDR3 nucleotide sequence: TGTGCCAGTGGGGGGCAATATAGCAATCAGCCCCAGCATTTT. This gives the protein CASGGQYSNQPQHF.

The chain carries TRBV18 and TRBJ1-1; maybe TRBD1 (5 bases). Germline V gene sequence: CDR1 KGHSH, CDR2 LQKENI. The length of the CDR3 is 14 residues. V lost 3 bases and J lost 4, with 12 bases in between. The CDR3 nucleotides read TGTGCCAGCTCACCGACTTTGGGGGGCACTGAAGCTTTCTTT. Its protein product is CASSPTLGGTEAFF.

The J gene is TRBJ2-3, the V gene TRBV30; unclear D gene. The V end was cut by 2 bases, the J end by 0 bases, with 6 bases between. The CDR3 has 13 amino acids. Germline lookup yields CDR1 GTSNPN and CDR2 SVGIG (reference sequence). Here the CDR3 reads CAWSWISTDTQYF. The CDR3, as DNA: TGTGCCTGGAGTTGGATTAGCACAGATACGCAGTATTTT.

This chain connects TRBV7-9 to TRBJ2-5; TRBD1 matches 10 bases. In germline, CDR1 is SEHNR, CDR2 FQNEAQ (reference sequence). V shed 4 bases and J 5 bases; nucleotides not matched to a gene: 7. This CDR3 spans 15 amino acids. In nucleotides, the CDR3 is TGTGCCAGCAGCTCCAAGACAGGGGGCCGGGAGACCCAGTACTTC. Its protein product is CASSSKTGGRETQYF.

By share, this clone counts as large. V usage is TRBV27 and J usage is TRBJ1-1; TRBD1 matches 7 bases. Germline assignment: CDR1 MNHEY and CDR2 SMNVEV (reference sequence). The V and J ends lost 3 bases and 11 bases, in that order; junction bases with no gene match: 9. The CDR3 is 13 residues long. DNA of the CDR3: TGTGCCAGCAGTTTGACAGGGTCAGACAAGGCTTTCTTT. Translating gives CASSLTGSDKAFF.

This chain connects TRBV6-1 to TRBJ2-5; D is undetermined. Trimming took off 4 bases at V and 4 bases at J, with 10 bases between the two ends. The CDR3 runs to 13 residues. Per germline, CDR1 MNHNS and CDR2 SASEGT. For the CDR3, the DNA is TGTGCCAGCAGTGCTGTACCCTCAGAGACCCAGTACTTC. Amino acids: CASSAVPSETQYF.

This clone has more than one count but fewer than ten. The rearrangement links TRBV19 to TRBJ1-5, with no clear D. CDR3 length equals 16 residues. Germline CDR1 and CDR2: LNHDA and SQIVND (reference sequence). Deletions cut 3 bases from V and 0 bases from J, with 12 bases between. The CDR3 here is CASSMFGRDSNQPQHF. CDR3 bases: TGTGCCAGTAGTATGTTTGGGAGGGATAGCAATCAGCCCCAGCATTTT.

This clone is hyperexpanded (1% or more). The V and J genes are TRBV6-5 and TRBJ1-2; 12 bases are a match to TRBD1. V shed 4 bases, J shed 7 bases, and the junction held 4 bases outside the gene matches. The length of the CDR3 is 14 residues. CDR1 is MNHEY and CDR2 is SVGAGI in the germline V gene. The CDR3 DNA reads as TGTGCCAGCAGTTCCGGGACAGGGGGCATTGGCTACACCTTC. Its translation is CASSSGTGGIGYTF.

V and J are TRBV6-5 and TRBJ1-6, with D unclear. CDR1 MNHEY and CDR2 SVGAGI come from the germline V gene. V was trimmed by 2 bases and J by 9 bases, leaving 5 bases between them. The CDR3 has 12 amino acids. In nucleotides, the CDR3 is TGTGCCAGCAGTTACGCGGGTTCACCCCTCCACTTT. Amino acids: CASSYAGSPLHF.

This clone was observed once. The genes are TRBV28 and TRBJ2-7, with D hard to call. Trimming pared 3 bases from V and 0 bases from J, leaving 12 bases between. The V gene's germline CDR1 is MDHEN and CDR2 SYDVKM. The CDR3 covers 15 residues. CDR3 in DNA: TGTGCCAGCAGTTTGACGGCTACCGGCTCCTACGAGCAGTACTTC. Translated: CASSLTATGSYEQYF.

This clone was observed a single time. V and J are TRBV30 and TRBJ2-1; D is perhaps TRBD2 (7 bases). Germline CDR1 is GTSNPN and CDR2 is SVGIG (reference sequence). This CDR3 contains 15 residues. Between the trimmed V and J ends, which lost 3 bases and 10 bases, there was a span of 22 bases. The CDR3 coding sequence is TGTGCCTGGAGCACCAGCGGGGACATCCTAAGGGAGCAGTTCTTC. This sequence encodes CAWSTSGDILREQFF. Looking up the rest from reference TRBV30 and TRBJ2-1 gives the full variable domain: SQTIHQWPATLVQPVGSPLSLECTVEGTSNPNLYWYRQAAGRGLQLLFYSVGIGQISSEVPQNLSASRPQDRQFILSSKKLLLSDSGFYLCAWSTSGDILREQFFGPGTRLTVL.

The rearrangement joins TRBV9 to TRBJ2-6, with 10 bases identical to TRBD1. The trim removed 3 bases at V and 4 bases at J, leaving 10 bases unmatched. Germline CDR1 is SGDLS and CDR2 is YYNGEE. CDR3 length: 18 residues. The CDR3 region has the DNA TGTGCCAGCAGCGCCCCGGGACAGGGGTCGCAAGGGGCCAACGTCCTGACTTTC. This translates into CASSAPGQGSQGANVLTF.

This CDR3 reads CASSTSGGDTEAFF. CDR3 nucleotides: TGTGCCAGCAGCACTTCTGGGGGGGACACTGAAGCTTTCTTT. The rearrangement uses TRBV9 and TRBJ1-1; a weak D match, TRBD1 (5 bases). Germline V CDR1 and CDR2: SGDLS, YYNGEE. The ends were cut back, 4 bases at V and 3 bases at J, with 13 bases in the middle. This CDR3 has 14 amino acids.

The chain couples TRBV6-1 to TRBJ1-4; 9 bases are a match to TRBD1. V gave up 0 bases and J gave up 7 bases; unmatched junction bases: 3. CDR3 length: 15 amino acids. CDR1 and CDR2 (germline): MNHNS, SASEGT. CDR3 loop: CASSEATGGGEKLFF. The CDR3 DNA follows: TGTGCCAGCAGTGAAGCGACAGGGGGTGGTGAAAAACTGTTTTTT.

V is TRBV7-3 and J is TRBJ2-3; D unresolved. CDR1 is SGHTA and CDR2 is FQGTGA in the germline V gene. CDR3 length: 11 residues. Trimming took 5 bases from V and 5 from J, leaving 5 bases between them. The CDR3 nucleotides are TGTGCCAGCAGCACCGGAGATACGCAGTATTTT. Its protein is CASSTGDTQYF.

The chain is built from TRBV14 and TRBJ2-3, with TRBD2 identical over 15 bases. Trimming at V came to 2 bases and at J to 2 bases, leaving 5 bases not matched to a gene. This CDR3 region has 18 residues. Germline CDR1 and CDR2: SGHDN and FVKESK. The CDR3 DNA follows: TGTGCCAGCAGCCAACCGGGACTAGCGGGGGGACCCACAGATACGCAGTATTTT. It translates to CASSQPGLAGGPTDTQYF.

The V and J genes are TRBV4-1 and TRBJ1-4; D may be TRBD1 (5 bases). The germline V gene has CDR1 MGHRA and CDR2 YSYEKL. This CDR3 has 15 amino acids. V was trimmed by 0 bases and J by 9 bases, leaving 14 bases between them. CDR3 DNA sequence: TGCGCCAGCAGCCAAGATGGGGGGAGGCCGCAAAAACTGTTTTTT. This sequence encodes CASSQDGGRPQKLFF.

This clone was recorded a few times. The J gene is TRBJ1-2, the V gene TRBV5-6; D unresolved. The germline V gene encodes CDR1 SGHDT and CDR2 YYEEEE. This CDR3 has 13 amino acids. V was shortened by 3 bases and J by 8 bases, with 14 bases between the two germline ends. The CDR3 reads CASSYRPGLGYTF. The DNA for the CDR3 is TGTGCCAGCAGCTACAGACCGGGTTTAGGCTACACCTTC.

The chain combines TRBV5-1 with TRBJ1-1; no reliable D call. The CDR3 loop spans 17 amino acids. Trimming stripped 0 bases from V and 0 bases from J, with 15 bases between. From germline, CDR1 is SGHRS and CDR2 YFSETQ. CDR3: CASSLAGPGRLNTEAFF. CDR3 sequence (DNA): TGCGCCAGCAGCTTGGCCGGACCGGGGAGGCTGAACACTGAAGCTTTCTTT.

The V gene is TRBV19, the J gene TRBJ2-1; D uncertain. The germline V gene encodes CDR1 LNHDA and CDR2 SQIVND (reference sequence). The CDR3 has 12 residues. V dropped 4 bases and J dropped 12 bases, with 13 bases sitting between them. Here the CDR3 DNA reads TGTGCCAGTAGTACCCACCCGTCCGGGCAGTTCTTC. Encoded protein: CASSTHPSGQFF.

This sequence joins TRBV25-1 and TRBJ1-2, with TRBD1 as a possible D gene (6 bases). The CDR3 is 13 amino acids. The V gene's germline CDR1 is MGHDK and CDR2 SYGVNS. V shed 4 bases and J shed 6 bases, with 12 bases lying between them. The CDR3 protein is CASSGGRGNGYTF. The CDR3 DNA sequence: TGTGCCAGCAGTGGAGGCAGGGGTAATGGCTACACCTTC.

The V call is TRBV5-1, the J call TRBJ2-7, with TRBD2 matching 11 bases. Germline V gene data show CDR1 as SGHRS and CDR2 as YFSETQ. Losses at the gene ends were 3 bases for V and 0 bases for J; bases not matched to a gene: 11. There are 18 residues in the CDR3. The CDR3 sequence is CASSSSLLAGESSYEQYF. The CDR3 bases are TGCGCCAGCAGCTCCAGCCTACTAGCGGGAGAGTCCTCCTACGAGCAGTACTTC. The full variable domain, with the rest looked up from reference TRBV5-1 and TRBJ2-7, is KAGVTQTPRYLIKTRGQQVTLSCSPISGHRSVSWYQQTPGQGLQFLFEYFSETQRNKGNFPGRFSGRQFSNSRSEMNVSTLELGDSALYLCASSSSLLAGESSYEQYFGPGTRLTVT.

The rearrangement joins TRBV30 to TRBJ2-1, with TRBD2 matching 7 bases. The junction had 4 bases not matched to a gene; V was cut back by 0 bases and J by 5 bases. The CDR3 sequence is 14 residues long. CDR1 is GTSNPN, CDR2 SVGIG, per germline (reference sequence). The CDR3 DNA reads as TGTGCCTGGAGTGTAGGAGCGGGGAACAATGAGCAGTTCTTC. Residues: CAWSVGAGNNEQFF.

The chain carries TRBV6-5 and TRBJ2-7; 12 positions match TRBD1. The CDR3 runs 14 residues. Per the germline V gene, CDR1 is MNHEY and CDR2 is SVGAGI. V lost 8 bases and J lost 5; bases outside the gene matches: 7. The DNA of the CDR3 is TGTGCCAGCGCGCCGGGACAGGGGGCCCACGAGCAGTACTTC. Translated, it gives CASAPGQGAHEQYF.

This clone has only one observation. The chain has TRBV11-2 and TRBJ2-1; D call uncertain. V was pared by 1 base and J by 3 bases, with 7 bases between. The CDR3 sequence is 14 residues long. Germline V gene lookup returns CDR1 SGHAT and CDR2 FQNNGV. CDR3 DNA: TGTGCCAGCAGCTTAGCCGGGCTCTACAATGAGCAGTTCTTC. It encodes CASSLAGLYNEQFF. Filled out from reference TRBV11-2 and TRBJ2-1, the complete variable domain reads EAGVAQSPRYKIIEKRQSVAFWCNPISGHATLYWYQQILGQGPKLLIQFQNNGVVDDSQLPKDRFSAERLKGVDSTLKIQPAKLEDSAVYLCASSLAGLYNEQFFGPGTRLTVL.